This passage covers 32 T cell receptor beta chains from one sample sequenced in a study of blood T cells in healthy people across ages. The use of a sample-barcoded 5' primer and a J-beta primer mix characterized a second PCR of roughly 7 to 11 cycles. TCRdb reprocessed the 5' RACE reads via MiXCR and lists one record per CDR3 protein. The sample yields about 970,000 distinct CDR3 sequences, roughly half seen once. Source material: blood. Every receptor here comes from a woman in her sixties or seventies in good health.

As for this clonotype: One junction end does not reproduce the germline sequence, and a read error may be involved. This sequence joins TRBV7-9 and TRBJ1-5; D might be TRBD1 (5 bases). Germline CDR1 SEHNR, CDR2 FQNEAQ (reference sequence). CDR3 length equals 17 residues. The CDR3, as DNA: TGCGCCAGCAGCCCAATCCCGGGCCCGGGGGGTAGTCAGCCCCAGCATTTT. It translates to CASSPIPGPGGSQPQHF.

The chain links TRBV4-1 to TRBJ1-4; no reliable D call. The CDR3 loop spans 14 amino acids. Germline V gene sequence: CDR1 MGHRA, CDR2 YSYEKL. V lost 1 base, J lost 4 bases, and 7 bases lay in between. The CDR3 loop is CASSQVSRNEKLFF. Written as DNA, the CDR3 is TGCGCCAGCAGCCAAGTTTCTCGTAATGAAAAACTGTTTTTT.

This chain joins TRBV28 and TRBJ2-7; perhaps D is TRBD1 or TRBD2 (5 bases each). The length of the CDR3 is 17 residues. Per the germline V gene, CDR1 is MDHEN and CDR2 is SYDVKM. V was clipped by 5 bases and J by 0 bases, with 20 bases between them. The CDR3 loop is CASSLRFGDDPSYEQYF. The CDR3, as DNA: TGTGCCAGCAGTCTGCGGTTCGGGGACGACCCCTCCTACGAGCAGTACTTC.

The chain carries TRBV5-1 and TRBJ2-7; perhaps TRBD1 as D (5 bases). This CDR3 region has 14 residues. V lost 2 bases and J lost 0, with 9 bases in between. Germline V gene data show CDR1 as SGHRS and CDR2 as YFSETQ. The CDR3 sequence: CASSFDSFSYEQYF. The CDR3 region has the DNA TGCGCCAGCAGCTTCGACAGTTTCTCCTACGAGCAGTACTTC. The full variable domain, with the rest looked up from reference TRBV5-1 and TRBJ2-7, is KAGVTQTPRYLIKTRGQQVTLSCSPISGHRSVSWYQQTPGQGLQFLFEYFSETQRNKGNFPGRFSGRQFSNSRSEMNVSTLELGDSALYLCASSFDSFSYEQYFGPGTRLTVT.

This chain uses TRBV21-1 with TRBJ2-1; no check of the table's D call, TRBD1, against the DNA was made. TRBV21-1 is a listed pseudogene. CDR3 length: 17 residues. DNA of the CDR3: TGTGCCAGCAGCACCCCCTTGAGGGAAAACTCCTACAATGAGCAGTTCTTC. Translation: CASSTPLRENSYNEQFF.

The chain is built from TRBV4-3 and TRBJ1-2; D may be TRBD1 (5 bases). V dropped 0 bases and J dropped 7 bases, with 9 bases sitting between them. Germline assignment: CDR1 LGHNA and CDR2 YSLEER. This CDR3 is built from 13 residues. This CDR3 reads CASSQEIGVGYTF. In nucleotides, the CDR3 is TGCGCCAGCAGCCAAGAGATAGGGGTTGGCTACACCTTC.

V is TRBV2 and J is TRBJ2-7; TRBD2 agrees at 7 bases. Germline values: CDR1 SNHLY, CDR2 FYNNEI. V was clipped by 3 bases and J by 2 bases; unmatched bases: 7. The CDR3 totals 15 residues. Here the CDR3 reads CASSDKSSGAYEQYF. The CDR3 DNA is TGTGCCAGCAGTGATAAATCTAGCGGAGCCTACGAGCAGTACTTC.

This chain joins TRBV4-3 and TRBJ1-2; 10 positions agree with TRBD1. The germline CDR1 and CDR2 sequences are LGHNA and YSLEER. J gave up 0 bases and V 4 bases, and 8 bases lay outside the gene matches. This CDR3 is built from 17 residues. The CDR3 DNA is TGCGCCAGCAGCCCCCGGACAGGGGGGGGAGCTAACTATGGCTACACCTTC. This codes for CASSPRTGGGANYGYTF.

The V gene is TRBV6-1, the J gene TRBJ1-1; perhaps TRBD1 as D (5 bases). The ends were cut back, 6 bases at V and 1 base at J, with 12 bases in the middle. The germline V gene encodes CDR1 MNHNS and CDR2 SASEGT. The CDR3 is 14 amino acids. CDR3 coding DNA: TGTGCCAGCAGGCTTGGACATCCGAACACTGAAGCTTTCTTT. Residues: CASRLGHPNTEAFF.

This clonotype was counted a few times. This chain uses TRBV29-1 with TRBJ2-7; 8 nucleotides align to TRBD1. Germline V gene data show CDR1 as SQVTM and CDR2 as ANQGSEA. V was clipped by 1 base and J by 5 bases; unmatched bases: 1. The CDR3 is 12 amino acids. The CDR3 DNA reads as TGCAGCGTTGAAGTACAGGGGGACGAGCAGTACTTC. Amino acids: CSVEVQGDEQYF.

V usage is TRBV4-1 and J usage is TRBJ1-5; tentatively, D is TRBD1 (5 bases). There are 17 residues in the CDR3. The V gene lost 1 base and the J gene lost 0 bases, with 13 bases spanning the gap. Germline assignment: CDR1 MGHRA and CDR2 YSYEKL. The chain's CDR3 is CASSQGVFRDSNQPQHF. CDR3 nucleotide sequence: TGCGCCAGCAGCCAAGGAGTTTTCAGGGATAGCAATCAGCCCCAGCATTTT.

The V gene is TRBV28, the J gene TRBJ2-7; no firm D call. The germline gives CDR1 MDHEN, CDR2 SYDVKM. Trimming removed 10 bases at V and 2 bases at J, with 15 bases between. The CDR3 runs 13 residues. For the CDR3, the DNA is TGTGCCACCAGAGGTGGGGTTCCCTACGAGCAGTACTTC. This gives the protein CATRGGVPYEQYF.

In nucleotides, the CDR3 is TGTGCTAGTGGTTCTCACAGGGGGTCGGTGGGTGGCTACACCTTC. This codes for CASGSHRGSVGGYTF. The rearrangement links TRBV12-5 to TRBJ1-2, with 8 bases identical to TRBD1. This CDR3 is 15 amino acids long. The V and J ends lost 4 bases and 7 bases, in that order; junction bases with no gene match: 11. Germline CDR1 reads LGHNT; CDR2 reads FRNRAP.

The chain carries TRBV7-2 and TRBJ1-2; 10 bases line up with TRBD1. The V gene end was trimmed by 6 bases and the J gene end by 0 bases; junction bases not matched to a gene: 10. The CDR3 consists of 17 residues. The germline CDR1 and CDR2 sequences are SGHTA and FQGNSA. CDR3 sequence (DNA): TGTGCCAGCAGTTTAAGGACAGGGGGTTGGACTAACTATGGCTACACCTTC. This codes for CASSLRTGGWTNYGYTF.

This chain links TRBV6-2 or TRBV6-3 with TRBJ2-3; perhaps TRBD2 as D (5 bases). The CDR3 runs 13 residues. CDR1 MNHEY and CDR2 SVGEGT come from the germline V gene. V was pared by 4 bases and J by 6 bases, with 11 bases between. CDR3 protein: CASSSTRPDTQYF. As DNA, the CDR3 is TGTGCCAGCAGTTCCACTAGGCCGGATACGCAGTATTTT.

The chain carries TRBV2 and TRBJ2-4; the D gene could be TRBD1 or TRBD2 (5 bases each). The CDR3 consists of 16 residues. V was trimmed by 2 bases and J by 1 base, leaving 12 bases between them. CDR1 is SNHLY and CDR2 is FYNNEI in the germline V gene. The CDR3 loop is CASSEIPGTAKNIQYF. CDR3 DNA: TGTGCCAGCAGTGAAATCCCAGGGACGGCCAAAAACATTCAGTACTTC. The variable domain in full, with the rest retrieved from reference TRBV2 and TRBJ2-4, is EPEVTQTPSHQVTQMGQEVILRCVPISNHLYFYWYRQILGQKVEFLVSFYNNEISEKSEIFDDQFSVERPDGSNFTLKIRSTKLEDSAMYFCASSEIPGTAKNIQYFGAGTRLSVL.

This clonotype was seen a few times. The genes are TRBV6-4 and TRBJ2-1; the match to TRBD2 covers 12 bases. This CDR3 is 17 amino acids long. The germline gives CDR1 MRHNA, CDR2 SNTAGT. The trim removed 4 bases at V and 6 bases at J, leaving 10 bases unmatched. DNA of the CDR3: TGTGCCAGCAGTGTCATGGCCCCTAGCGGGAGGGCCAATGAGCAGTTCTTC. It specifies CASSVMAPSGRANEQFF.

The chain joins TRBV4-2 to TRBJ2-7; D may correspond to TRBD1 or TRBD2 (5 bases each). Trimming cost V 4 bases and J 4 bases, with 17 bases left between them. The CDR3 extends over 15 amino acids. The germline V gene has CDR1 LGHNA and CDR2 YNFKEQ. The CDR3 spells CASSPNYGTLYEQYF. In DNA form, the CDR3 reads TGTGCCAGCAGCCCGAATTACGGGACGCTATACGAGCAGTACTTC.

The V gene is TRBV20-1, the J gene TRBJ2-5; D is unclear. V lost 5 bases to trimming and J lost 11 bases, with 18 bases between them. CDR1 and CDR2 (germline): DFQATT, SNEGSKA (reference sequence). The CDR3 sequence is 12 residues long. The CDR3 DNA is TGCAGTGCTCTGACTCCGAGCTATGAGCAGTACTTC. This translates into CSALTPSYEQYF.

The J gene is TRBJ2-5, the V gene TRBV28, with a tentative D call TRBD1 (6 bases). Germline V gene lookup returns CDR1 MDHEN and CDR2 SYDVKM. There are 14 residues in the CDR3. Deletions cut 7 bases from V and 5 bases from J, with 17 bases between. The CDR3 sequence: CASNQPGQRETQYF. CDR3 DNA sequence: TGTGCCAGCAACCAACCTGGACAGAGGGAGACCCAGTACTTC.

The chain carries TRBV27 and TRBJ2-7, with D perhaps being TRBD1 or TRBD2 (5 bases each). The CDR3 totals 16 residues. CDR1 MNHEY and CDR2 SMNVEV come from the germline V gene (reference sequence). V was clipped by 0 bases and J by 4 bases, with 16 bases between them. The CDR3 loop is CASSLSRGEEPYEQYF. The CDR3 bases are TGTGCCAGCAGTTTATCAAGGGGAGAGGAACCTTACGAGCAGTACTTC.

The chain is built from TRBV9 and TRBJ2-4, with D perhaps matching TRBD2 (5 bases). The end of the DNA aligns better with TRBJ2-7, so the J call may be wrong. The V gene's germline CDR1 is SGDLS and CDR2 YYNGEE. The CDR3 runs 14 residues. CDR3 amino acids: CASSPEGKGYEQYF. The DNA of the CDR3 is TGTGCCAGCAGCCCCGAGGGTAAGGGCTACGAGCAGTACTTC.

This clonotype has a single count. This rearrangement joins TRBV9 to TRBJ2-7; D perhaps matches TRBD2 (5 bases). The CDR3 sequence is 15 residues long. The V end was cut by 0 bases, the J end by 1 base, with 11 bases between. Germline assignment: CDR1 SGDLS and CDR2 YYNGEE. CDR3 DNA: TGTGCCAGCAGCGTAGGGCCCGGAGGTTCCTACGAGCAGTACTTC. Translating it yields CASSVGPGGSYEQYF.

The sample holds one count of this clonotype. The CDR3 coding sequence is TGTGCCAGCAGCCCACACAGGGTTGAAGCTTTCTTT. It yields the protein CASSPHRVEAFF. The genes are TRBV7-9 and TRBJ1-1; D perhaps matches TRBD1 (6 bases). The CDR3 spans 12 residues. The germline CDR1 and CDR2 sequences are SEHNR and FQNEAQ (reference sequence). The V gene lost 5 bases and the J gene lost 7 bases, with 11 bases spanning the gap.

The chain couples TRBV7-9 to TRBJ2-7, with 10 positions matching TRBD2. Looked up from germline, CDR1 is SEHNR and CDR2 is FQNEAQ (reference sequence). The CDR3 length is 16 residues. The V gene end was trimmed by 4 bases and the J gene end by 7 bases; junction bases not matched to a gene: 13. Here the CDR3 DNA reads TGTGCCAGCAGCTCCAGGGCTCTAGCGGGAGCTGATGAGCAGTACTTC. This sequence encodes CASSSRALAGADEQYF.

Turning to this clonotype: A clone one base away is much larger, so this may be a read error. The chain has TRBV10-2 and TRBJ2-7; 12 bases map to TRBD2. Germline CDR1 reads WSHSY; CDR2 reads SAAADI. The CDR3 runs to 13 residues. CDR3 in DNA: TGCGCCAGTTCTAGCGGGAGGGATTACGAGCACTACTTC. It encodes CASSSGRDYEHYF.

This rearrangement joins TRBV2 to TRBJ1-6; 7 bases are a match to TRBD1. Germline trimming cut 7 bases from V and 5 bases from J; bases unmatched to any gene: 8. The germline CDR1 and CDR2 sequences are SNHLY and FYNNEI. The CDR3 is 15 amino acids. The CDR3 spells CASKLTTGNNSPLHF. The DNA for the CDR3 is TGTGCCAGCAAATTGACGACAGGGAATAATTCACCCCTCCACTTT.

The chain combines TRBV7-2 with TRBJ2-7; TRBD2 matches 7 bases. This CDR3 is built from 15 residues. Trimming removed 3 bases from V and 3 bases from J; junction bases left unmatched: 8. From germline, CDR1 is SGHTA and CDR2 FQGNSA. CDR3 nucleotides: TGTGCCAGCAGCTTTACCACTAGCGCGAACTACGAGCAGTACTTC. Its protein product is CASSFTTSANYEQYF.

The CDR3 region has the DNA TGTGCCAGCAGTCACCGGGACCTTTACTACGAGCAGTACTTC. As protein: CASSHRDLYYEQYF. The chain carries TRBV12-3 or TRBV12-4 and TRBJ2-7; D possibly uses TRBD1 or TRBD2 (5 bases each). V was cut by 5 bases and J by 3 bases, with 14 bases left in between. The CDR3 is 14 amino acids.

The V gene is TRBV19, the J gene TRBJ2-7; D might be TRBD1 (5 bases). The CDR3 contains 11 residues. With 8 bases removed from V and 5 bases from J, the gap between germline ends came to 10 bases. Germline V CDR1 and CDR2: LNHDA, SQIVND (reference sequence). This CDR3 reads CASSRANEQYF. CDR3 bases: TGTGCCAGTTCCAGGGCGAACGAGCAGTACTTC. Filled out from reference TRBV19 and TRBJ2-7, the complete variable domain reads DGGITQSPKYLFRKEGQNVTLSCEQNLNHDAMYWYRQDPGQGLRLIYYSQIVNDFQKGDIAEGYSVSREKKESFPLTVTSAQKNPTAFYLCASSRANEQYFGPGTRLTVT.

This sequence joins TRBV30 and TRBJ1-5; the D is unclear. The V gene's germline CDR1 is GTSNPN and CDR2 SVGIG (reference sequence). There are 12 residues in the CDR3. V was shortened by 3 bases and J by 11 bases, with 14 bases between the two germline ends. The CDR3 is CAWSLQDLTQHF. Here the CDR3 DNA reads TGTGCCTGGAGCCTCCAGGATCTGACCCAGCATTTT.

This clonotype was picked up a small number of times. This rearrangement joins TRBV4-1 to TRBJ2-6; TRBD2 might be the D (5 bases). The germline V and J ends were trimmed by 4 bases and 0 bases, with 13 bases remaining between them. CDR1 is MGHRA and CDR2 is YSYEKL in the germline V gene. This CDR3 spans 17 amino acids. The CDR3 DNA is TGCGCCAGCAGCCTAATCCTCGGGGTCTCTGGGGCCAACGTCCTGACTTTC. Amino acid sequence: CASSLILGVSGANVLTF.